Following are 32 T cell receptor beta chains from one sample sequenced in a study of cytomegalovirus exposure and HLA in healthy donors. Generated by immunoSEQ multiplex PCR, the TCRdb table keeps only in-frame clones and is missing some. The sample lists 100,000 to 120,000 clones; roughly 88% were seen once. Sequencing was carried out using PBMCs. The receptors come from a woman aged 18-29 years in good health and CMV-seronegative.

This clone showed up just once. The V call is TRBV4-2, the J call TRBJ2-1; 13 bases are a match to TRBD2. Germline assignment: CDR1 LGHNA and CDR2 YNFKEQ. V was clipped by 4 bases and J by 10 bases; unmatched bases: 10. CDR3 size: 16 residues. CDR3: CASSLRTSGGAEEQFF. The DNA for the CDR3 is TGTGCCAGCAGCCTGAGAACTAGCGGGGGGGCCGAAGAGCAGTTCTTC.

The chain uses TRBV7-9 and TRBJ2-7; 9 bases map to TRBD1. The CDR3 sequence is 13 residues long. J lost 6 bases, V lost 3 bases, and 3 bases had no gene match. CDR1 SEHNR and CDR2 FQNEAQ come from the germline V gene (reference sequence). Here the CDR3 reads CASSLPGQGEQYF. The CDR3, as DNA: TGTGCCAGCAGCTTGCCGGGACAGGGCGAGCAGTACTTC.

This chain connects TRBV7-2 to TRBJ1-5; 8 positions match TRBD1. V shed 5 bases and J 5 bases; nucleotides not matched to a gene: 2. CDR1 and CDR2 from the germline V gene are SGHTA and FQGNSA. The CDR3 loop spans 13 amino acids. The CDR3 spells CASSTQGDQPQHF. In nucleotides, the CDR3 is TGTGCCAGCAGCACACAGGGGGATCAGCCCCAGCATTTT.

This CDR3 is CASSRWGTVDSPLHF. The CDR3 DNA follows: TGCGCCAGCAGCCGTTGGGGGACAGTCGACTCACCCCTCCACTTT. V gene TRBV4-1 combines with J gene TRBJ1-6; 7 positions match TRBD1. Germline V gene sequence: CDR1 MGHRA, CDR2 YSYEKL. The CDR3 spans 15 residues. The V gene end was trimmed by 4 bases and the J gene end by 10 bases; junction bases not matched to a gene: 10.

This clone was found once. This chain joins TRBV7-6 and TRBJ2-3; a possible D gene is TRBD1 (6 bases). Trimming removed 6 bases at V and 0 bases at J, with 16 bases between. This CDR3 spans 16 amino acids. Per germline, CDR1 SGHVS and CDR2 FNYEAQ. CDR3 sequence reads: CASRKWTASSTDTQYF. The CDR3 DNA is TGTGCCAGCAGAAAGTGGACAGCTTCTAGCACAGATACGCAGTATTTT.

V is TRBV4-1 and J is TRBJ2-1; 9 bases map to TRBD2. This CDR3 spans 19 amino acids. Germline V gene sequence: CDR1 MGHRA, CDR2 YSYEKL. V lost 4 bases, J lost 6 bases, and 19 bases stayed unmatched. In nucleotides, the CDR3 is TGCGCCAGCAGCCCTAACCCGTACGTACTAGCGCGGGAGGGCAATGAGCAGTTCTTC. Translated: CASSPNPYVLAREGNEQFF.

The chain carries TRBV5-1 and TRBJ1-6; no clear D gene. The CDR3 covers 17 residues. The germline CDR1 and CDR2 sequences are SGHRS and YFSETQ. Between the trimmed V and J ends, which lost 0 bases and 0 bases, there was a span of 10 bases. CDR3 nucleotide sequence: TGCGCCAGCAGCTTGGATGCGGCCAGCTCCTATAATTCACCCCTCCACTTT. Translating gives CASSLDAASSYNSPLHF.

This clone was seen just once. The chain combines TRBV5-1 with TRBJ2-5; TRBD1 matches at 7 bases. The CDR3 length is 12 residues. V trimming: 9 bases; J trimming: 2 bases; junction bases outside the gene matches: 4. Germline V gives CDR1 SGHRS, CDR2 YFSETQ. The CDR3 DNA follows: TGCGCCACCAGGACAGGTCAAGAGACCCAGTACTTC. As protein: CATRTGQETQYF.

The rearrangement uses TRBV6-1 and TRBJ1-4; D unclear. This CDR3 comprises 17 residues. The V and J ends lost 1 base and 4 bases respectively, with 16 bases between them. The germline V gene encodes CDR1 MNHNS and CDR2 SASEGT. CDR3 protein: CASSEDPPGLFNEKLFF. The CDR3 DNA reads as TGTGCCAGCAGTGAAGACCCCCCGGGTCTATTTAATGAAAAACTGTTTTTT.

V gene TRBV27 combines with J gene TRBJ2-1; perhaps TRBD2 as D (6 bases). The CDR3 loop spans 12 amino acids. Germline lookup yields CDR1 MNHEY and CDR2 SMNVEV (reference sequence). V was clipped by 0 bases and J by 10 bases, with 7 bases between them. The CDR3 region is CASSLSGGEQFF. The CDR3 DNA sequence: TGTGCCAGCAGTTTATCCGGGGGAGAGCAGTTCTTC.

Only one count was recorded for this clone. The chain combines TRBV7-9 with TRBJ2-7; 7 nucleotides line up with TRBD1. This CDR3 is built from 15 residues. V was clipped by 4 bases and J by 0 bases; unmatched bases: 6. Germline loops: CDR1 SEHNR, CDR2 FQNEAQ (reference sequence). The CDR3 here is CASSSYRGDSYEQYF. CDR3 bases: TGTGCCAGCAGCTCTTACAGGGGCGACTCCTACGAGCAGTACTTC.

The chain combines TRBV9 with TRBJ1-2; a weak D match, TRBD1 (6 bases). The V and J ends lost 0 bases and 2 bases respectively, with 17 bases between them. The CDR3 loop spans 17 amino acids. Germline V CDR1 and CDR2: SGDLS, YYNGEE. CDR3 nucleotides: TGTGCCAGCAGCGTAGACAGGGACATCCGCCCAAACTATGGCTACACCTTC. It encodes CASSVDRDIRPNYGYTF. Using reference TRBV9 and TRBJ1-2 for the parts outside the CDR3, the full variable domain is DSGVTQTPKHLITATGQRVTLRCSPRSGDLSVYWYQQSLDQGLQFLIQYYNGEERAKGNILERFSAQQFPDLHSELNLSSLELGDSALYFCASSVDRDIRPNYGYTFGSGTRLTVV.

V gene TRBV12-5 combines with J gene TRBJ2-2, with TRBD1 matching 9 bases. The CDR3 loop spans 18 amino acids. The ends lost 6 bases at V and 3 bases at J; junction bases unmatched: 14. Germline assignment: CDR1 LGHNT and CDR2 FRNRAP. The DNA of the CDR3 is TGTGCTAGTGGATATACCCGAAATACAGGGGGCCACACCGGGGAGCTGTTTTTT. Amino acid sequence: CASGYTRNTGGHTGELFF.

V is TRBV28 and J is TRBJ2-1; 16 bases are a match to TRBD2. J gave up 10 bases and V 2 bases, and 8 bases lay outside the gene matches. This CDR3 has 17 amino acids. The germline gives CDR1 MDHEN, CDR2 SYDVKM. The CDR3 nucleotides are TGTGCCAGCAGTTTAATTAGGGGACTAGCGGGGGGGTTCGAGCAGTTCTTC. It translates to CASSLIRGLAGGFEQFF.

The V gene is TRBV30, the J gene TRBJ2-5; weak D call: TRBD1 (5 bases). The V gene's germline CDR1 is GTSNPN and CDR2 SVGIG (reference sequence). The ends were cut back, 6 bases at V and 4 bases at J, with 30 bases in the middle. The length of the CDR3 is 18 residues. CDR3 region: CACLLMIRGYPPRETQYF. The CDR3 DNA sequence: TGTGCCTGCCTCCTTATGATAAGGGGATACCCACCCCGAGAGACCCAGTACTTC.

The chain couples TRBV19 to TRBJ1-2, with 7 positions matching TRBD1. The germline V gene encodes CDR1 LNHDA and CDR2 SQIVND (reference sequence). The CDR3 has 20 residues. Trimming took 3 bases from V and 5 from J; bases not matched to a gene: 24. DNA of the CDR3: TGTGCCAGTAGTATCCCCTCTCCGGGACAGTCTCCTCCTTACTTTTATGGCTACACCTTC. Its translation: CASSIPSPGQSPPYFYGYTF.

The genes are TRBV5-6 and TRBJ1-3; D might be TRBD1 (5 bases). Trimming left V 1 base short and J 8 bases short, with 13 bases between. The CDR3 covers 14 residues. CDR1 and CDR2 from the germline V gene are SGHDT and YYEEEE. In DNA, the CDR3 is TGTGCCAGCAGCTTGACAGGCTTGGGGCACACCATATATTTT. It encodes CASSLTGLGHTIYF.

The chain recombines TRBV2 with TRBJ1-4, with unresolved D. From germline, CDR1 is SNHLY and CDR2 FYNNEI. Trimming took off 3 bases at V and 7 bases at J, with 12 bases between the two ends. This CDR3 region has 14 residues. This chain's CDR3 is CASSEGTNREKLFF. The CDR3 DNA reads as TGTGCCAGCAGTGAGGGCACAAATCGTGAAAAACTGTTTTTT.

The CDR3 here is CASSPWGGQETQYF. The CDR3 bases are TGTGCCAGCAGCCCCTGGGGGGGCCAAGAGACCCAGTACTTC. The rearrangement joins TRBV27 to TRBJ2-5; 7 bases are a match to TRBD2. The CDR3 contains 14 residues. Germline lookup yields CDR1 MNHEY and CDR2 SMNVEV (reference sequence). With 6 bases clipped from V and 1 base from J, the junction kept 5 bases outside the gene matches.

V gene TRBV28 combines with J gene TRBJ2-7; 12 bases align to TRBD2. Germline lookup yields CDR1 MDHEN and CDR2 SYDVKM. V shed 2 bases and J 7 bases; nucleotides not matched to a gene: 3. The CDR3 covers 14 residues. CDR3: CASSLLAGGLEQYF. For the CDR3, the DNA is TGTGCCAGCAGTTTACTAGCGGGGGGGTTAGAGCAGTACTTC.

The V call is TRBV5-1, the J call TRBJ1-1, with D perhaps TRBD1 (6 bases). The V gene's germline CDR1 is SGHRS and CDR2 YFSETQ. V was pared by 4 bases and J by 8 bases, with 15 bases between. This CDR3 contains 13 residues. CDR3 coding DNA: TGCGCCAGCAGCCCGGTAGGGGGAACAGAAGCTTTCTTT. It translates to CASSPVGGTEAFF.

The gene calls are TRBV4-2 and TRBJ1-2; D is perhaps TRBD1 (6 bases). This CDR3 is 15 amino acids long. V lost 4 bases to trimming and J lost 6 bases, with 18 bases between them. Germline CDR1 LGHNA, CDR2 YNFKEQ. CDR3 region: CASSRGGEGRDGYTF. As DNA, the CDR3 is TGTGCCAGCAGCCGAGGGGGGGAGGGTCGGGATGGCTACACCTTC.

The chain employs TRBV7-8 and TRBJ2-7; possibly TRBD1 for D (5 bases). Germline CDR1 reads SGHVS; CDR2 reads FQNEAQ. CDR3 length equals 14 residues. V was pared by 3 bases and J by 3 bases, with 12 bases between. CDR3 DNA: TGTGCCAGCAGCTTGGACCACAGGAGCTACGAGCAGTACTTC. This gives the protein CASSLDHRSYEQYF.

The chain uses TRBV6-5 and TRBJ1-1; 8 bases align to TRBD1. The CDR3 runs 15 residues. In germline, CDR1 is MNHEY, CDR2 SVGAGI. Trimming at V came to 8 bases and at J to 1 base, leaving 9 bases not matched to a gene. The CDR3 sequence: CASRDRSHRNTEAFF. CDR3 nucleotides: TGTGCCAGCCGGGACAGGAGTCACCGGAACACTGAAGCTTTCTTT.

A note on this clone: At the DNA level, this CDR3 is encoded by other sequences in the same sample as well. The rearrangement links TRBV27 to TRBJ1-5; possible D gene TRBD1, 5 bases. The CDR3 runs 12 residues. Trimming removed 5 bases from V and 7 bases from J, with 9 bases in between. The V gene's germline CDR1 is MNHEY and CDR2 SMNVEV (reference sequence). The CDR3 sequence: CASSPRGQPQHF. The CDR3 DNA is TGTGCCAGCAGTCCCCGGGGGCAGCCCCAGCATTTT.

The chain is built from TRBV4-1 and TRBJ1-2, with TRBD1 identical over 10 bases. The CDR3 totals 16 residues. V lost 2 bases to trimming and J lost 3 bases; unmatched junction nucleotides: 6. The germline V gene has CDR1 MGHRA and CDR2 YSYEKL. The CDR3 protein is CASSQTFGQGDYGYTF. In nucleotides, the CDR3 is TGCGCCAGCAGCCAAACCTTCGGACAGGGGGACTATGGCTACACCTTC.

This clone showed up just a few times. The chain couples TRBV5-8 to TRBJ2-2; D not resolved. Per germline, CDR1 SGHTS and CDR2 YDEGEE. Trimming took off 0 bases at V and 7 bases at J, with 7 bases between the two ends. There are 13 residues in the CDR3. The CDR3: CASSLEAGGELFF. DNA for the CDR3: TGTGCCAGCAGCTTGGAAGCAGGCGGGGAGCTGTTTTTT.

V usage is TRBV6-1 and J usage is TRBJ2-3; 7 nucleotides agree with TRBD2. Germline V gene data show CDR1 as MNHNS and CDR2 as SASEGT. CDR3 length: 16 amino acids. V trimming: 2 bases; J trimming: 3 bases; junction bases outside the gene matches: 8. The DNA for the CDR3 is TGTGCCAGCAGTGAAAAGCGGGGAGCTGGGACAGATACGCAGTATTTT. It specifies CASSEKRGAGTDTQYF.

V gene TRBV7-2 combines with J gene TRBJ2-7, with TRBD2 identical over 8 bases. The germline CDR1 and CDR2 sequences are SGHTA and FQGNSA. After removal of 4 bases from V and 0 bases from J, the junction contained 5 bases not matched to a gene. There are 15 residues in the CDR3. The CDR3 DNA follows: TGTGCCAGCAGCTCGGGGGGGAAGGACTCCTACGAGCAGTACTTC. This gives the protein CASSSGGKDSYEQYF.

V is TRBV5-1 and J is TRBJ2-5; 9 nucleotides align to TRBD1. Germline V lookup: CDR1 SGHRS, CDR2 YFSETQ. The CDR3 extends over 16 amino acids. V lost 2 bases to trimming and J lost 2 bases; unmatched junction nucleotides: 7. CDR3 DNA: TGCGCCAGCAGCTTACAAGGGACAGGGACACAAGAGACCCAGTACTTC. Translated, it gives CASSLQGTGTQETQYF.

Here the CDR3 reads CASCCRGGIYNEQFF. The CDR3 nucleotides read TGTGCCAGCTGTTGCCGGGGGGGAATCTACAATGAGCAGTTCTTC. The chain uses TRBV27 and TRBJ2-1; 8 bases align to TRBD2. This CDR3 comprises 15 residues. The V gene end was trimmed by 8 bases and the J gene end by 3 bases; junction bases not matched to a gene: 9. Germline loops: CDR1 MNHEY, CDR2 SMNVEV (reference sequence).

The CDR3 region has the DNA TGCAGCGTTGAAGATCAGGCAGGCCAAGAGACCCAGTACTTC. It encodes CSVEDQAGQETQYF. V gene TRBV29-1 combines with J gene TRBJ2-5, with no clear D. The CDR3 extends over 14 amino acids. The germline V gene has CDR1 SQVTM and CDR2 ANQGSEA. The V end was cut by 0 bases, the J end by 1 base, with 9 bases between.